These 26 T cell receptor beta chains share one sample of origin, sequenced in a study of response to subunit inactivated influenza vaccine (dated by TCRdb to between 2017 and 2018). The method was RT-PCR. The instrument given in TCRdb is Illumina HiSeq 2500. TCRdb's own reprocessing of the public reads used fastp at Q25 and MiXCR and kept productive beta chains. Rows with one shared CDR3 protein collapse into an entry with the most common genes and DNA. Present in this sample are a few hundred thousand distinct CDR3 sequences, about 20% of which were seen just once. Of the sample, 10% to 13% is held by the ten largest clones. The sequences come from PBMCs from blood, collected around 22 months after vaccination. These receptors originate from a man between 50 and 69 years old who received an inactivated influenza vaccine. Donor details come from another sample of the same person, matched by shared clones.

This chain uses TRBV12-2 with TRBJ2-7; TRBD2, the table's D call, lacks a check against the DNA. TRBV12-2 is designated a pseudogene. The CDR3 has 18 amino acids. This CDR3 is CASRYLPTRRVQQNEQYF. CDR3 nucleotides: TGTGCAAGTCGCTACCTCCCGACGAGGCGGGTGCAGCAGAACGAGCAGTACTTC.

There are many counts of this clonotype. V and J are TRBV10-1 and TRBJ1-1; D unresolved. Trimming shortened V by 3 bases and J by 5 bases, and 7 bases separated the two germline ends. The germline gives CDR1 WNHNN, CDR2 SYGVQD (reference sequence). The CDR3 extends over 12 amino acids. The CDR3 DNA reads TGCGCCAGCAGTGATTGGCAAACTGAAGCTTTCTTT. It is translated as CASSDWQTEAFF.

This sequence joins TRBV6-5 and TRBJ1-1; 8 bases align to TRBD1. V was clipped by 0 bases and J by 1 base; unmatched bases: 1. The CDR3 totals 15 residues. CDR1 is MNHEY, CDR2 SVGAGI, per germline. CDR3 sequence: CASSYSGTGNTEAFF. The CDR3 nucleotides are TGTGCCAGCAGTTACTCCGGGACAGGGAACACTGAAGCTTTCTTT.

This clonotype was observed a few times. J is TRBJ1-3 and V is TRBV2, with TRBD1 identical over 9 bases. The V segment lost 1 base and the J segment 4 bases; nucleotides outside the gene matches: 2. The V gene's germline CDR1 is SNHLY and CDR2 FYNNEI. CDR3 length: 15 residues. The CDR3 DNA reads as TGTGCCAGCAGTGAAGACAGGGGGCCGGGAAACACCATATATTTT. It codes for CASSEDRGPGNTIYF.

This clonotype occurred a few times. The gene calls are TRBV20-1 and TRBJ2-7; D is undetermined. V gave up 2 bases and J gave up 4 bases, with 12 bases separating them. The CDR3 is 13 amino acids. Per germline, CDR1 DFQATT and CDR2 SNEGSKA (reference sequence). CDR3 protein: CSARLFSKYEQYF. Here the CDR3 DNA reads TGCAGTGCTAGACTGTTCTCCAAATACGAGCAGTACTTC.

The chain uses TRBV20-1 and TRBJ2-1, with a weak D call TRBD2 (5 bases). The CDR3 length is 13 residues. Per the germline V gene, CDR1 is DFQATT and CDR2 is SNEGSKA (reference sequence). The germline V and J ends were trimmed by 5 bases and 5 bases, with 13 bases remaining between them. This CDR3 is CSALLDGDNEQFF. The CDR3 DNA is TGCAGTGCTCTACTAGATGGGGACAATGAGCAGTTCTTC.

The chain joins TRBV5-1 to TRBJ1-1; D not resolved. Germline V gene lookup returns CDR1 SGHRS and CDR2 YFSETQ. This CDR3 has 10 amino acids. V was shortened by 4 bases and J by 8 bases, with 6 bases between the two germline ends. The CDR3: CASSPPEAFF. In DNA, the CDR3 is TGCGCCAGCAGCCCGCCGGAAGCTTTCTTT.

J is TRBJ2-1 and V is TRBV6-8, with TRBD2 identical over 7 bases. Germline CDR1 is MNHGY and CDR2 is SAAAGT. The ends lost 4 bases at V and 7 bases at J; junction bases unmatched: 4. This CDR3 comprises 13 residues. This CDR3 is CASSLGRENEQFF. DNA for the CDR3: TGTGCCAGCAGTTTAGGGCGGGAGAATGAGCAGTTCTTC.

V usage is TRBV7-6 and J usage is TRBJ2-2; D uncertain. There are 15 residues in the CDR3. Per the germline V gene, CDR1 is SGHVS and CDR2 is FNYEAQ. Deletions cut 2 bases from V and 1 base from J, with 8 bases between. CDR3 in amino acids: CASSLRRKNTGELFF. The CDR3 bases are TGTGCCAGCAGCTTACGCAGAAAGAACACCGGGGAGCTGTTTTTT.

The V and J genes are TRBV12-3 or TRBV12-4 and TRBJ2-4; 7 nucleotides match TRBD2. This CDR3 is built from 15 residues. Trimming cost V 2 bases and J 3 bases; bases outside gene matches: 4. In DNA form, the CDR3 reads TGTGCCAGCAGTTTATCGGGGGGTTACAAAAACATTCAGTACTTC. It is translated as CASSLSGGYKNIQYF.

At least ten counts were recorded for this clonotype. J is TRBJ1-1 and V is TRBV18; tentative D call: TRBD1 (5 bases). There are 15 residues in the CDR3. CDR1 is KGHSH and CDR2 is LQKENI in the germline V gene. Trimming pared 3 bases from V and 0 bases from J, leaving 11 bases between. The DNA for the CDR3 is TGTGCCAGCTCACCTCCTACGACAGTGAACACTGAAGCTTTCTTT. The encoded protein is CASSPPTTVNTEAFF.

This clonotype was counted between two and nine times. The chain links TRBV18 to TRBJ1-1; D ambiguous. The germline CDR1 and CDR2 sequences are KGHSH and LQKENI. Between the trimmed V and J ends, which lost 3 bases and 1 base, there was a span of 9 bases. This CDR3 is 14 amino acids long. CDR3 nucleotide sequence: TGTGCCAGCTCACCGAAGGACGGGAACACTGAAGCTTTCTTT. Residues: CASSPKDGNTEAFF.

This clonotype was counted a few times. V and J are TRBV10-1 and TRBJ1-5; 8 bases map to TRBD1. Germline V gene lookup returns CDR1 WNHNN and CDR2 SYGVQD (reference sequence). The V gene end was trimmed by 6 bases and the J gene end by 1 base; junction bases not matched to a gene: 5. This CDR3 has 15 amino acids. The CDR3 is CASREGQGSNQPQHF. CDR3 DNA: TGCGCCAGCAGAGAAGGACAGGGAAGCAATCAGCCCCAGCATTTT.

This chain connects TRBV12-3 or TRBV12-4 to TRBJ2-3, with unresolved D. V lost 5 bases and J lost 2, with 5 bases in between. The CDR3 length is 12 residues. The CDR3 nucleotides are TGTGCCAGCAGTACCTCCACAGATACGCAGTATTTT. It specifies CASSTSTDTQYF.

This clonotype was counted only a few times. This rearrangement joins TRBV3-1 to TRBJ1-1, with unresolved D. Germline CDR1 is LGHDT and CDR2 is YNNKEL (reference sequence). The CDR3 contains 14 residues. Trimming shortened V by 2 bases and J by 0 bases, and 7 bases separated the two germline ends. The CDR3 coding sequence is TGTGCCAGCAGCCAACTTCGAGTGAACACTGAAGCTTTCTTT. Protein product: CASSQLRVNTEAFF.

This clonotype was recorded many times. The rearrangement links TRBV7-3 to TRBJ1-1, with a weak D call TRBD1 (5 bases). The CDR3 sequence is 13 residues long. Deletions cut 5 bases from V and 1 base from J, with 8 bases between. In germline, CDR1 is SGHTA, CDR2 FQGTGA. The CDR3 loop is CASSARGNTEAFF. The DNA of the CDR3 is TGTGCCAGCAGCGCAAGGGGGAACACTGAAGCTTTCTTT.

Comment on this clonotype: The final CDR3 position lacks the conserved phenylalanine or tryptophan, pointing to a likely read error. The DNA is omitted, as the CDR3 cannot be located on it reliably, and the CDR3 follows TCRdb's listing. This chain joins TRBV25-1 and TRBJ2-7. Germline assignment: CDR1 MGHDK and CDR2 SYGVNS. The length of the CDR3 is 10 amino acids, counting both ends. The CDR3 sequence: CASSESPGQS.

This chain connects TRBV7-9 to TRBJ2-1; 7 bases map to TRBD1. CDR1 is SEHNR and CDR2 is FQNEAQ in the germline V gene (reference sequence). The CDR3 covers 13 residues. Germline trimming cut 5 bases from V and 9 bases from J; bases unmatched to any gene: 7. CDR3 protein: CASSQTGFSEQFF. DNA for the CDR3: TGTGCCAGCAGCCAGACAGGGTTCAGTGAGCAGTTCTTC.

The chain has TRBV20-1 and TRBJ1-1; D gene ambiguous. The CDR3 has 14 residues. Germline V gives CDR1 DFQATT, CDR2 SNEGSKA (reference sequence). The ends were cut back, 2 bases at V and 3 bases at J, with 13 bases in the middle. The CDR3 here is CSARRGFPYTEAFF. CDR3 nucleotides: TGCAGTGCTAGACGCGGGTTCCCCTACACTGAAGCTTTCTTT.

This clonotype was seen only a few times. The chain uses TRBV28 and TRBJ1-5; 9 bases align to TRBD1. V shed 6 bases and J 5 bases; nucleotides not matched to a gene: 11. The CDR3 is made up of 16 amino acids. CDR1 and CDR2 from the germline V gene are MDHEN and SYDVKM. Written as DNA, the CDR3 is TGTGCCAGCAGACCAATGGGACAGGGACCGTATCAGCCCCAGCATTTT. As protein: CASRPMGQGPYQPQHF. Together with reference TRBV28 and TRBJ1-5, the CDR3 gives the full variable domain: DVKVTQSSRYLVKRTGEKVFLECVQDMDHENMFWYRQDPGLGLRLIYFSYDVKMKEKGDIPEGYSVSREKKERFSLILESASTNQTSMYLCASRPMGQGPYQPQHFGDGTRLSIL.

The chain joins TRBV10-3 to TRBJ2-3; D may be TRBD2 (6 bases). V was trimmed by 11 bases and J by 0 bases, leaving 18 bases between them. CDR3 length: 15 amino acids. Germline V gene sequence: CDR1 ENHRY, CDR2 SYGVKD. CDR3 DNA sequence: TGTGCCTCCCGCCAGCGGCGGGGCAGCACAGATACGCAGTATTTT. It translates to CASRQRRGSTDTQYF.

CDR3 DNA sequence: TGTGCCACCAGCAGAGATCCGGGTCGAGATACGCAGTATTTT. This sequence encodes CATSRDPGRDTQYF. The rearrangement joins TRBV15 to TRBJ2-3, with no clear D. With 0 bases removed from V and 5 bases from J, the gap between germline ends came to 9 bases. The CDR3 runs to 14 residues. Germline V gene sequence: CDR1 LNHNV, CDR2 YYDKDF (reference sequence).

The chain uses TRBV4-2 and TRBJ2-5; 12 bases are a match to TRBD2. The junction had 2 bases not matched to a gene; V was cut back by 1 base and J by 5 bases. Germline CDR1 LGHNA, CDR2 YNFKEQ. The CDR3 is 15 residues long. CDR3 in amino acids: CASSQASGGAETQYF. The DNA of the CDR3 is TGTGCCAGCAGCCAAGCTAGCGGGGGGGCGGAGACCCAGTACTTC.

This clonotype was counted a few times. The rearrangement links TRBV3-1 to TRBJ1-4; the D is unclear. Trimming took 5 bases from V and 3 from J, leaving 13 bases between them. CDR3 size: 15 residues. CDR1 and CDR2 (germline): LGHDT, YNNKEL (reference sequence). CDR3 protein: CASSGRGRANEKLFF. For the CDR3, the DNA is TGTGCCAGCAGCGGGAGAGGGCGCGCTAATGAAAAACTGTTTTTT.

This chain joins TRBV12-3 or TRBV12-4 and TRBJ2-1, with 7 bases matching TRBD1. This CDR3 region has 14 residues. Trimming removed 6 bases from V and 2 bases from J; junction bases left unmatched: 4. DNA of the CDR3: TGTGCCAGCAGCCAGGGGGTTACCTACAATGAGCAGTTCTTC. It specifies CASSQGVTYNEQFF.

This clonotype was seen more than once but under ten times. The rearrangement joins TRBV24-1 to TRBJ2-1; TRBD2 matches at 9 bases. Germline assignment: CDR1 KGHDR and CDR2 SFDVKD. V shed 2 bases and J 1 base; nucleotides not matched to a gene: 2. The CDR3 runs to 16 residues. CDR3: CATSDSAGGSYNEQFF. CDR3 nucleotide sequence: TGTGCCACCAGTGATTCGGCGGGGGGGTCCTACAATGAGCAGTTCTTC.